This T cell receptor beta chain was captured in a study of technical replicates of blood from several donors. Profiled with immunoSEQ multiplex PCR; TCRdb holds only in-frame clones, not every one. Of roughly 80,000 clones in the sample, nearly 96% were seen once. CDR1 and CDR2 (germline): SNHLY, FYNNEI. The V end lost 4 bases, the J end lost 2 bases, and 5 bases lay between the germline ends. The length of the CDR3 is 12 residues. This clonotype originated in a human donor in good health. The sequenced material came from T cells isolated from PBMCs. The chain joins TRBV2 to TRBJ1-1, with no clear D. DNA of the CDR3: TGTGCCAGCAGTGTGAGCAACACTGAAGCTTTCTTT. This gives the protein CASSVSNTEAFF.